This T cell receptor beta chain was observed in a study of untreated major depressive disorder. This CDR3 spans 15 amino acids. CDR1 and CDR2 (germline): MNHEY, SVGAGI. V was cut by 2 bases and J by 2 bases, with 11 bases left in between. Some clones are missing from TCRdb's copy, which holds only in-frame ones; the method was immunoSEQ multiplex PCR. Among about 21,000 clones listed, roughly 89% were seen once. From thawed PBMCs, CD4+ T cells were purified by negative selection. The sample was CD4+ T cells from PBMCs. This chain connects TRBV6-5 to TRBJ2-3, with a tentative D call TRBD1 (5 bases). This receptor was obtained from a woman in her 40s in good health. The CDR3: CASSYQGQNTDTQYF. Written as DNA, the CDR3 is TGTGCCAGCAGTTACCAAGGACAAAACACAGATACGCAGTATTTT.